The clone carrying this TCR beta chain was recorded at least ten times. The antigen is undetermined. This CDR3 has 13 residues. The J segment lost 7 bases and the V segment lost 7 bases, leaving 7 bases of the junction unmatched. Germline V gives CDR1 MNHEY, CDR2 SVGEGT. TCRbeta library construction was performed incorporating unique molecular identifiers. TCRdb independently ran MiXCR on the PCR reads; one entry per CDR3 protein. The sample has about 260,000 distinct CDR3 sequences, 8.2% seen once. The data were obtained in a study of T-cell reconstitution after alpha-beta-depleted transplantation in children. Findings of the study overall: Alpha-beta T cells present about two months after transplant were reported to originate from several hundred expanded graft clones. Fresh T-cell production supplied most of the T-cell counts and diversity seen one year after transplant. Elevated TCRbeta diversity at day 60 was traced, in some patients, to surviving recipient T cells and thymic progenitors.

The sample in question was PBMCs, mostly from graft donor cells, obtained 180 days after TCRalphabeta/CD19-depleted stem cell transplant. The sequence was collected from a male patient between 5 and 17 years old who had a stem cell transplant for acute lymphoblastic leukemia, so the T cells may come from the graft donor. The chain joins TRBV6-2 or TRBV6-3 to TRBJ1-2; 9 nucleotides match TRBD1. CDR3: CASTAGQGSGYTF. The CDR3 DNA sequence: TGTGCCAGCACCGCGGGACAGGGCAGTGGCTACACCTTC.